Listed below are T cell receptor beta chains from one sample, sequenced in a study of blood T cell repertoires in COVID-19. Sequenced by immunoSEQ multiplex PCR; TCRdb stores in-frame clones only, minus some. The top ten clones hold 9% to 9.5% of a sample with around 67,000 clones, 81% of them seen once. Material for sequencing was peripheral blood. Receptors originate from a human donor in a cohort sampled during active COVID-19. Both conserved end residues are part of each CDR3.

>TRBJ1-2|TRBV6-5
CASSDGLTETGGYTF
>TRBJ1-1|TRBV5-4
CASSPGQGVTEAFF
>TRBJ2-1|TRBV25-1
CASQNGLGHYNEQFF
>TRBJ2-1|TRBV5-4
CASRVSGSRVGEQFF
>TRBJ2-5|TRBV5-8
CASTAAVLGARETQYF
>TRBJ2-4|TRBV27
CASSLDRRGNIQYF
>TRBJ2-3|TRBV24-1
CATSKTPGGRADTQYF
>TRBJ2-7|TRBV6-5
CASSYGAGAHYEQYF
>TRBJ2-3|TRBV6-2/TRBV6-3
CASSQGGQIYTDTQYF
>TRBJ2-7|TRBV3-1/TRBV3-2
CASSQDWGGGNEQYF
>TRBJ1-4|TRBV28
CASSFVGGREKLFF
>TRBJ2-3|TRBV6-2/TRBV6-3
CASSYDFVLSISTDTQYF
>TRBJ1-1|TRBV19
CASSPRGLNTEAFF
>TRBJ1-1|TRBV29-1
CSARTGAGAEAFF
>TRBJ2-3|TRBV9
CASSVAPVGGGDTQYF
>TRBJ2-1|TRBV10-3
CAISESMGTSTIDEQFF
>TRBJ2-3|TRBV9
CASSVGKGSTTDTQYF
>TRBJ1-6|TRBV18
CASSPVKQGVNSPLHF
>TRBJ2-1|TRBV4-3
CASSPRTGGSNEQFF
>TRBJ2-3|TRBV6-1
CASSARLAGSTDTQYF
>TRBJ2-7|TRBV28
CASSPWTGVQYF
>TRBJ2-1|TRBV15
CATSRDRMVAGVQYNEQFF
>TRBJ2-1|TRBV5-1
CASSRAGPRDEQFF
>TRBJ1-1|TRBV28
CASRKGELAEAFF
>TRBJ2-3|TRBV9
CASSASGRLDTQYF
>TRBJ2-7|TRBV6-2/TRBV6-3
CASSYLSGRALSRYEQYF
>TRBJ2-5|TRBV12-3/TRBV12-4
CASSFIETQYF
>TRBJ1-1|TRBV6-6
CASRSPGQGITEAFF
>TRBJ2-1|TRBV10-3
CAISESWGQFRRNEQFF
>TRBJ2-7|TRBV5-1
CASSLYVSGTGKRDPNEQYF
>TRBJ2-3|TRBV5-6
CASSLPIPSTDTQYF
>TRBJ2-5|TRBV9
CASSPRQGWQETQYF
>TRBJ1-2|TRBV7-6
CASSLVVEGPAYGYTF
>TRBJ2-4|TRBV28
CASSRPQGHKNIQYF
>TRBJ1-3|TRBV21-1
CARGGQVENTIYF
>TRBJ2-7|TRBV19
CASSGGQGSDRWNF
>TRBJ1-2|TRBV27
CASSLRTGGNYGYTF
>TRBJ1-2|TRBV27
CASSPQPGGYGYTF
>TRBJ1-1|TRBV7-8
CASSLGGGGGLDTEAFF
>TRBJ2-1|TRBV6-5
CASSYTGQLGTEQFF
>TRBJ2-5|TRBV2
CASNRAVEGGGETQYF
>TRBJ2-1|TRBV24-1
CATSDLGGSEQFF
>TRBJ2-7|TRBV4-3
CASSQESPGTGGAWAYEQYF
>TRBJ1-1|TRBV24-1
CATSDSGGGQGTEAFF
>TRBJ1-6|TRBV9
CASSVLAGNSPLHF
>TRBJ2-2|TRBV7-9
CASSLEGQGYGGELFF
>TRBJ2-7|TRBV29-1
CSVRGTGIYEQYF
>TRBJ2-7|TRBV30
CAWGIYEQYF
>TRBJ2-7|TRBV28
CASSLWGTPGAYEQYF
>TRBJ2-5|TRBV29-1
CSVERVHLRKTQYF
>TRBJ2-1|TRBV13
CASSLGGENEQFF
>TRBJ1-2|TRBV4-3
CASSQDRTGYGYTF
>TRBJ1-6|TRBV25-1
CASRAPGRDSPLHF
>TRBJ2-1|TRBV27
CASSASANRPGGTSYNEQFF
>TRBJ2-7|TRBV7-2
CASSDRGHQAYEQYF
>TRBJ2-1|TRBV7-9
CASMPGGGERYNEQFF
>TRBJ2-3|TRBV13
CASTLESSRDTQYF
>TRBJ2-2|TRBV5-1
CASIASGNPNTGELFF
>TRBJ1-3|TRBV5-6
CASSLTGTGYGNTIYF
>TRBJ1-2|TRBV19
CASSPSKLSANYNYGYTF